Each of the 28 T cell receptor beta chains below was sequenced from the same sample in a study of tumor-infiltrating lymphocytes in primary liver carcinoma. With 500 ng total RNA as template and a constant-region primer, TCR beta cDNA was made. Libraries for TCR beta were built through three nested multiplex PCR rounds, which together made up a slightly modified ARM-PCR procedure. Researchers ran the first two PCR rounds for roughly 11 cycles each with TRBV1-TRBV30 forward primers and a C-beta reverse primer. One entry per CDR3 protein, called by TCRdb with MiXCR from the multiplex PCR reads. The data contain 300,000 to 400,000 distinct CDR3 sequences, about 61% of them singletons. The blood RNA (from unsorted whole blood) was obtained, and germline DNA was also extracted. The sample taken for sequencing was peripheral blood. The receptors were gathered from a middle-aged man with primary liver carcinoma and hepatitis B virus infection.

With regard to this clonotype: Germline is not matched at one junction end, which may reflect a read error. The chain carries TRBV4-2 and TRBJ2-1; tentative D call: TRBD1 (5 bases). This CDR3 comprises 14 residues. Germline values: CDR1 LGHNA, CDR2 YNFKEQ. CDR3 in DNA: TGTGCAAGCAGCCCAGGGCACAGCGACAATGAGCAGCTCTTC. This codes for CASSPGHSDNEQLF.

Note on this clonotype: The junction differs from germline at one of its ends, possibly a read error. CDR3 coding DNA: TGTGCCAGCACCCAACGACAGGGGGAGAGTTATGGCTACACCTTC. The encoded protein is CASTQRQGESYGYTF. The J gene is TRBJ1-2, the V gene TRBV4-2; 9 positions agree with TRBD1. This CDR3 is 15 amino acids long. CDR1 and CDR2 from the germline V gene are LGHNA and YNFKEQ.

With respect to this clonotype: A read error is possible here, since a much larger clone lies one base away. V gene TRBV10-3 combines with J gene TRBJ2-2; D remains ambiguous. The CDR3 covers 16 residues. Germline V gene lookup returns CDR1 ENHRY and CDR2 SYGVKD. With 2 bases removed from V and 1 base from J, the gap between germline ends came to 11 bases. The CDR3 DNA reads TGTGCCATCAGTGAGACCCTGAACAGGAACACCGGGGAGCTGTTTTTT. It is translated as CAISETLNRNTGELFF.

Worth noting for this clonotype: One base away lies a much larger clone, so this may be a sequencing read error. The chain uses TRBV4-2 and TRBJ2-2; maybe TRBD2 (6 bases). The CDR3 runs 16 residues. The ends were cut back, 4 bases at V and 5 bases at J, with 17 bases in the middle. Germline values: CDR1 LGHNA, CDR2 YNFKEQ. CDR3 in amino acids: CASSLGGTVRTGELFF. In DNA form, the CDR3 reads TGTGCCAGCAGCCTCGGGGGAACAGTCAGGACCGGGGAGCTGTTTTTT.

In its sample, this clonotype was seen once. This may come from a read error, since a much larger clone is one base off. J is TRBJ2-4 and V is TRBV7-8; TRBD2 aligns across 10 bases. The V and J ends lost 1 base and 9 bases, in that order; junction bases with no gene match: 9. From germline, CDR1 is SGHVS and CDR2 FQNEAQ. This CDR3 contains 16 residues. This CDR3 is CASSLVLAGECGIQYF. The CDR3 coding sequence is TGTGCCAGCAGCTTAGTCCTAGCGGGAGAGTGCGGCATTCAGTACTTC.

This clonotype was seen a handful of times. A read error may be the cause here, since a much bigger clone is one base away. The V gene is TRBV29-1, the J gene TRBJ1-2, with D unresolved. The CDR3 consists of 13 residues. CDR1 is SQVTM, CDR2 ANQGSEA, per germline. The CDR3 nucleotides read TGCAGCGTTGATTTGTCAGCTAACTATGACTACACCTTC. Encoded protein: CSVDLSANYDYTF.

This clonotype has just one count. The chain links TRBV5-1 to TRBJ2-1; tentative D call: TRBD2 (6 bases). V was pared by 4 bases and J by 15 bases, with 23 bases between. This CDR3 region has 14 residues. Germline CDR1 SGHRS, CDR2 YFSETQ. Written as DNA, the CDR3 is TGCGCCAGCAGCCGGGCCGGGAGCTACAATGAGGGGTTCTTC. Amino acids: CASSRAGSYNEGFF. Full variable domain (rest looked up from reference TRBV5-1 and TRBJ2-1): KAGVTQTPRYLIKTRGQQVTLSCSPISGHRSVSWYQQTPGQGLQFLFEYFSETQRNKGNFPGRFSGRQFSNSRSEMNVSTLELGDSALYLCASSRAGSYNEGFFGPGTRLTVL.

The gene calls are TRBV7-9 and TRBJ2-1, with TRBD2 identical over 7 bases. Germline assignment: CDR1 SEHNR and CDR2 FQNEAQ (reference sequence). The CDR3 has 15 residues. Unmatched junction bases numbered 9, after V lost 5 bases and J lost 5 bases. CDR3: CASSPGLRENNEQFF. The CDR3 region has the DNA TGTGCCAGCAGCCCGGGACTGCGGGAGAACAATGAGCAGTTCTTC.

This clonotype was observed at least ten times. The rearrangement links TRBV12-3 or TRBV12-4 to TRBJ2-3; no firm D call. V lost 6 bases to trimming and J lost 8 bases, with 9 bases between them. The length of the CDR3 is 11 residues. The CDR3 loop reads CASRGPPTQYF. CDR3 bases: TGTGCCAGCAGGGGTCCGCCTACGCAGTATTTT.

With respect to this clonotype: A much larger clone differs from this one at a single base, so this may be a read error. The CDR3 region has the DNA TGTGCCATCAGTGCCTCCGGGGGTAATAGGGAGCAGTTCTTC. Its protein is CAISASGGNREQFF. This chain links TRBV10-3 with TRBJ2-1, with D possibly being TRBD2 (6 bases). V lost 4 bases and J 10 bases, leaving 17 bases between the germline ends. The CDR3 spans 14 residues. Looked up from germline, CDR1 is ENHRY and CDR2 is SYGVKD.

Worth noting for this clonotype: A much larger clonotype is one base distant, so this may be a read error. The CDR3 coding sequence is TGCAGCGCTCGGTCCATCCCCAGGGAGCCCTACGAGCAGTACTTC. It specifies CSARSIPREPYEQYF. The rearrangement links TRBV29-1 to TRBJ2-7; D is tentatively TRBD1 or TRBD2 (5 bases each). The V end was cut by 7 bases, the J end by 2 bases, with 21 bases between. From germline, CDR1 is SQVTM and CDR2 ANQGSEA. CDR3 length: 15 residues.

About this clonotype itself: At one end, the junction sequence differs from germline, possibly due to a read error. The chain employs TRBV11-2 and TRBJ2-1; D unclear. From germline, CDR1 is SGHAT and CDR2 FQNNGV. The CDR3 spans 13 residues. The CDR3 loop reads CASSLVVYYEQLF. DNA of the CDR3: TGTGCCAGCAGCTTGGTAGTCTACTATGAGCAGCTCTTC.

As concerns this clonotype: The junction departs from germline at one end; a sequencing error may be responsible. The CDR3 sequence: CAISEQGSNSPIHF. CDR3 DNA: TGTGCCATCAGTGAGCAGGGTAGTAATTCACCCATCCACTTT. The chain is built from TRBV10-3 and TRBJ1-6; D is possibly TRBD1 (5 bases). This CDR3 has 14 residues. Germline V gene lookup returns CDR1 ENHRY and CDR2 SYGVKD.

The table lists this clonotype with a few counts. The rearrangement uses TRBV5-1 and TRBJ2-1; possibly TRBD1 for D (5 bases). Germline-derived CDR1 and CDR2 are SGHRS and YFSETQ. V lost 4 bases, J lost 7 bases, and 12 bases lay in between. The CDR3 runs 13 residues. The DNA of the CDR3 is TGCGCCAGCAGCCCTAGTCGGACAAATGAGCAGTTCTTC. Translated, it gives CASSPSRTNEQFF. The variable domain in full, with the rest retrieved from reference TRBV5-1 and TRBJ2-1, is KAGVTQTPRYLIKTRGQQVTLSCSPISGHRSVSWYQQTPGQGLQFLFEYFSETQRNKGNFPGRFSGRQFSNSRSEMNVSTLELGDSALYLCASSPSRTNEQFFGPGTRLTVL.

This clonotype appeared a single time. The chain joins TRBV11-2 to TRBJ1-1; D gene unclear. Deletions cut 3 bases from V and 5 bases from J, with 13 bases between. CDR1 and CDR2 from the germline V gene are SGHAT and FQNNGV. The CDR3 runs to 14 residues. CDR3 sequence (DNA): TGTGCCAGCAGCTTGGTGGCTCACCAAACTGAAGCTTTCTTT. Its translation: CASSLVAHQTEAFF.

The count of this clonotype is one. V usage is TRBV11-1 and J usage is TRBJ1-1, with D unclear. The germline V gene has CDR1 SGHAT and CDR2 FQDESV (reference sequence). CDR3 size: 13 residues. Trimming took 4 bases from V and 11 from J, leaving 17 bases between them. The CDR3 sequence is CASSYTADIEAFF. The DNA of the CDR3 is TGTGCCAGCAGCTACACCGCCGACATTGAGGCTTTCTTT.

Comment on this clonotype: The CDR3 does not end in the conserved phenylalanine or tryptophan, so this is likely a read error. The rearrangement links TRBV4-1 to TRBJ2-3; 8 bases are shared with TRBD1. The CDR3 spans 18 residues. J was trimmed by 5 bases and V by 0 bases; bases with no gene match: 13. The germline gives CDR1 MGHRA, CDR2 YSYEKL. CDR3 in amino acids: CASSQDQGRGRVGDTQYI. The CDR3, as DNA: TGCGCCAGCAGCCAAGATCAAGGCAGGGGGCGCGTCGGAGATACGCAGTATATT.

This clonotype was found many times. The chain links TRBV10-3 to TRBJ2-7; D might be TRBD2 (6 bases). Germline V gives CDR1 ENHRY, CDR2 SYGVKD. The V gene lost 3 bases and the J gene lost 10 bases, with 13 bases spanning the gap. CDR3 length: 12 residues. The CDR3 sequence is CAISDEGGPQYF. The CDR3 DNA follows: TGTGCCATCAGTGATGAGGGAGGCCCCCAGTACTTC.

This clonotype occurred many times. V and J are TRBV11-2 and TRBJ2-7; 9 bases are a match to TRBD1. Germline V gene sequence: CDR1 SGHAT, CDR2 FQNNGV. The CDR3 contains 15 residues. The V segment lost 6 bases and the J segment 1 base; nucleotides outside the gene matches: 7. CDR3 protein: CASRPIQGASYEQYF. The DNA of the CDR3 is TGTGCCAGCAGGCCAATACAGGGGGCTTCCTACGAGCAGTACTTC.

Comments on this clonotype: Since a much larger clone is just one base distant, this may be a read error. The gene calls are TRBV6-1 and TRBJ2-5, with 8 bases that match TRBD2. The V segment lost 0 bases and the J segment 9 bases; nucleotides outside the gene matches: 15. Germline values: CDR1 MNHNS, CDR2 SASEGT. This CDR3 has 17 residues. CDR3 in amino acids: CASSEARLARLSMSQYF. CDR3 bases: TGTGCCAGCAGTGAAGCGAGACTAGCGCGCCTGAGTATGTCCCAGTACTTC.

With respect to this clonotype: One base away lies a much larger clone, so this may be a sequencing read error. The CDR3 loop is CASSRPVSGINTGELFF. The CDR3 DNA follows: TGTGCCAGCAGCCGGCCGGTTAGCGGGATAAACACCGGGGAGCTGTTTTTT. The chain combines TRBV6-2 or TRBV6-3 with TRBJ2-2; 8 bases align to TRBD2. There are 17 residues in the CDR3. With V trimmed by 6 bases and J by 2 bases, 11 bases remained unmatched. Germline assignment: CDR1 MNHEY and CDR2 SVGEGT.

This chain uses TRBV29-1 with TRBJ1-1; 8 bases map to TRBD1. This CDR3 is built from 13 residues. The germline gives CDR1 SQVTM, CDR2 ANQGSEA. The V and J ends lost 4 bases and 3 bases, in that order; junction bases with no gene match: 4. CDR3 loop: CSVVTGADTEAFF. The CDR3 DNA reads TGCAGCGTTGTGACAGGGGCGGACACTGAAGCTTTCTTT.

Regarding this clonotype: Relative to the germline gene, one junction end is altered; a read error may explain this. The rearrangement uses TRBV11-3 and TRBJ2-7; no firm D call. Per germline, CDR1 SGHNT and CDR2 YENEEA. The CDR3 totals 14 residues. In nucleotides, the CDR3 is TGTGCCAACAGCCTCGGGCACGGAGTCTACGAGCAGTACTTC. Translated, it gives CANSLGHGVYEQYF.

Concerning this clonotype itself: A much larger clonotype is one base distant, so this may be a read error. The chain has TRBV4-2 and TRBJ2-7, with 7 bases that match TRBD2. J gave up 4 bases and V 4 bases, and 13 bases lay outside the gene matches. CDR1 LGHNA and CDR2 YNFKEQ come from the germline V gene. This CDR3 is built from 16 residues. CDR3 bases: TGTGCCAGCAGCCCCTGTGAAGCGGGATCGTCTTACGAGCAGTACTTC. Translation: CASSPCEAGSSYEQYF.

On this clonotype itself: Given a much more abundant clone one base away, this may be a read error. No conserved phenylalanine or tryptophan ends this CDR3, so it is likely a read error. The V gene is TRBV12-3 or TRBV12-4, the J gene TRBJ1-6; TRBD1 agrees at 10 bases. CDR3 length: 15 residues. V lost 5 bases and J lost 10; bases outside the gene matches: 8. The chain's CDR3 is CASSTRTGGGSPLHS. DNA of the CDR3: TGTGCCAGCAGTACCAGGACAGGGGGAGGGTCACCCCTCCACTCT.

The V gene is TRBV10-3, the J gene TRBJ1-6, with 7 positions matching TRBD1. The length of the CDR3 is 14 residues. The J segment lost 11 bases and the V segment lost 5 bases, leaving 9 bases of the junction unmatched. Germline assignment: CDR1 ENHRY and CDR2 SYGVKD. CDR3 loop: CAISTTGEYPPLHF. In nucleotides, the CDR3 is TGTGCCATCAGTACCACAGGGGAGTATCCACCCCTCCACTTT.

A remark on this clonotype: A read error is possible here, since a much larger clone lies one base away. The rearrangement links TRBV10-3 to TRBJ2-3, with D maybe TRBD2 (6 bases). Germline V CDR1 and CDR2: ENHRY, SYGVKD. This CDR3 region has 15 residues. CDR3 DNA: TGTGTCATCAGTGAATGGGACTCTCACACAGATACGCAGTATTTT. As protein: CVISEWDSHTDTQYF.

This clonotype was recorded once. This may come from a read error, since a much larger clone is one base off. V is TRBV6-5 and J is TRBJ1-6; D not certain. The CDR3 contains 13 residues. Germline values: CDR1 MNHEY, CDR2 SVGAGI. CDR3 sequence: CASNYTAGQALHF. CDR3 nucleotide sequence: TGTGCCAGCAATTACACCGCAGGCCAGGCCCTCCACTTT.